This T cell receptor (beta chain) was found in a study of cytomegalovirus exposure and HLA in healthy donors (TCRdb year 2017). As for the study more broadly: In an earlier analysis of 587 of the donors, approximately 260 Gb of sequence data and approximately 100 million unique TCR beta sequences from 150 million to 200 million T cells were reported. Around 320 gigabases of sequencing data and approximately 80 million unique TCR sequences were included in an early release covering around 600 HLA-typed donors. Of the roughly 400 genotyped donors, over 70% fell in the genetic ancestry cluster associated with self-reported Caucasian donors. The study aimed to test whether signatures of past pathogen exposure could be identified by cataloging public T cell receptors. The study used immunosequencing to profile the T cell repertoires of 666 subjects and linked those repertoires to cytomegalovirus serostatus. A separate validation cohort of roughly 130 different subjects was used in addition to the 666-subject first cohort. The study combined high-throughput TCR immunosequencing, statistical association of individual TCRs with disease status, and machine learning to predict cytomegalovirus infection status. A later analysis re-analyzed previously published TCR beta repertoires from roughly 690 donors and added high-resolution HLA genotyping to study TCR occurrence patterns. Rather than drawing on any new phenotypic data, the later analysis identified candidate immune exposures from TCR beta sequences and the way those sequences occurred across donors. An earlier analysis of some 600 of the donors applied high-throughput TCR beta sequencing to assess whether each TCR beta V gene segment acted as functional or pseudogenic. Donor age, sex, ethnicity and CMV serostatus were compiled alongside the repertoire data. A later genetic analysis used genome-wide SNP genotypes for 398 of the 666 donors, treating that subset as a discovery cohort. All discovery cohort repertoires had been generated using a single sequencing platform. Both class I and class II loci were covered by HLA typing, at four-digit resolution. Typing coverage differed by locus: A, B, C, DRB1 and DQB1 were typed in roughly 620-630 donors, DQA1 in 522, DPA1 in around 580, and DPB1 in 450 to 490. A handful of DR-DQ haplotypes were handled as single units for association and clustering because linkage in the cohort was strong. Among about 390 genotyped donors of the cohort, an average of 235,054 unique TCR beta nucleotide sequences were sequenced per donor, around 18% of them non-productive. The full study reports these points: In a later analysis, the rate of TCR association differed among HLA loci, with DRB1 alleles having the most associated TCRs and HLA-C alleles having the fewest. The authors suggested that the approach could potentially be extended to other disease states and immunological phenotypes. A further reported finding was that TCR beta sequences accurately predicted the HLA-A and HLA-B alleles for most subjects in the first cohort. For the cohort, immune exposure information was limited to CMV serostatus. In a later analysis, around 17,000 TCR beta sequences were associated with specific HLA alleles at a false discovery rate of 0.05. Roughly 15 rarely observed V segments, including chromosome 9 orphons, were excluded from the earlier analysis of several hundred of the donors because counts were too low. Correlated functional status among segregating V segments might be attributable to linkage disequilibrium, but an unknown experimental factor could not be ruled out. A later genetic analysis reported fewer N-insertions in productive TCRs among donors in an Asian-associated ancestry cluster than the roughly 620-donor mean. A few of the identified cytomegalovirus-associated TCR beta chains were confirmed in vitro to be specific for cytomegalovirus antigens. V-gene and J-gene trimming of TCR beta chains was associated with a missense DCLRE1C variant in a later genetic analysis, and the association was replicated in an independent cohort. When HLA alleles, especially DR and DQ, strongly co-occurred, TCR associations were difficult to assign to individual alleles. Sequencing depth was assumed to be roughly uniform across donors in the presence/absence analyses, though that assumption may not hold. The sequencing pipeline was judged likely to have produced a cluster of highly shared sequence variants as a technical artifact. A later analysis found that most CMV-associated TCR beta chains appeared HLA-restricted, with HLA associations seemingly driven largely by CMV exposure. In a later analysis, HLA-associated TCR beta chains were found to be more clonally expanded and to have lower generation probabilities than equally common non-associated chains. Several of the top co-occurrence clusters appeared to be linked to parvovirus B19, influenza, CMV and Epstein-Barr virus, according to a later analysis. Because some donors lacked HLA typing at each locus, the association tests relied only on the typed subset. Most TCR sequences were seen in very few donors, while some public TCRs were found in many individuals. A total of roughly 160 TCR beta chains were listed by the study as associated with cytomegalovirus. In both the original and validation cohorts, the classifier was reported to diagnose cytomegalovirus status with high specificity and sensitivity. The cohort was sequenced for TCR beta chains only, and without alpha or paired-chain data the features that could be detected were limited. An earlier analysis of 450 to 750 of the donors showed that most TCR beta V segments appeared in productive rearrangements either about 90% or about 30% of the time, which broadly matched IMGT annotations.

The library was made by the immunoSEQ multiplex PCR assay. For the multiplex PCR, a mixture combining 60 forward primers for TCR Vbeta segments and 13 reverse primers for TCR Jbeta segments was used. Amplification of the CDR3 region of rearranged TCR beta genes was performed with a multiplex PCR assay on genomic DNA. The amplified TCR beta libraries were sequenced on the Illumina HiSeq System as 87-base-pair reads. The authors processed their data as follows. Across the 700 or so repertoires, a later analysis counted tens of millions of unique TCR beta chains, approximately 12 million of which were shared by at least two donors. A nearest-neighbor algorithm error-corrected the raw reads and collapsed the reads into unique sequences, merging closely related sequences to remove PCR and sequencing errors. CDR3 sequences were aligned to IMGT reference sequences to assign V, D and J gene segments. For a sequence to be retained, a match of at least six nucleotides to both a V gene segment and a J gene segment was required. Rearrangements were classified as productive when the CDR3 lacked stop codons and remained in frame with V and J, and all other rearrangements were classified as non-productive. CDR3 was defined by IMGT convention, running from the second conserved V-encoded cysteine to the conserved J-encoded phenylalanine. The earlier analysis of about 620 of the donors excluded sequences that lacked an unambiguous match to a single V gene segment. In an earlier analysis of approximately 590 of the donors, a V segment was called functional when productive rearrangements were above 56.7%, and segregating when the standard deviation between donors exceeded 5%. A statistical classification framework was built to diagnose cytomegalovirus status from the catalog of TCR beta chain sequences. V and J gene assignment, in a later analysis, came from comparing TCR nucleotide sequences with IMGT/GENE-DB human TR gene sequences. A later analysis assigned CDR3 sequences and most-parsimonious VDJ recombination scenarios with the TCRdist pipeline. In a later analysis, each TCR beta chain was defined by its CDR3 amino acid sequence together with its V-gene family, and reads lacking a unique V-gene family were excluded. To address suspected cross-contamination and a sequencing artifact, a later analysis removed around 590 highly shared, low-generation-probability nucleotide sequences. In a later analysis, a clonal expansion index was calculated for each public chain from normalized within-repertoire ranks of inferred template counts. Generation probabilities in a later analysis came from a VDJ recombination model fitted to out-of-frame rearrangements, and those results were checked against IGoR. In a later analysis, TCR-TCR, TCR-HLA and TCR-CMV co-occurrence was scored with hypergeometric tests, and a repertoire-size bias correction was applied to TCR pairs. To estimate false discovery rates, a later analysis permuted the HLA or CMV assignments 20 times. A later analysis grouped co-occurring TCRs with DBSCAN, adding TCRdist sequence similarity when clustering within HLA-allele-positive subsets. For co-occurrence clustering, repertoires with fewer than 30,000 or more than 120,000 public chains were excluded, along with roughly 5 repertoires with anomalous nucleotide sharing. The table was pulled from immuneACCESS by TCRdb, which kept in-frame rearrangements only. Such tables lose some clones; where checked, under half of the loss comes from unresolved V genes, and the rest has no known cause. That table gives V, J and clone size, and the DNA gave D and trimming. The table for this sample lists some 150,000 clones; less than 80% of them were counted only once. The ten largest clones add up to 0.7% to 0.85% of the sample.

This clone has more than one count but fewer than ten. This clone's antigen is unknown. No qualities accompany the bases; no much larger clone lies one base away. The cohort comprised some 700 healthy bone marrow donors. At the time of sampling, all cohort members were nominally healthy, though unrecorded immune exposures were likely present. The donor was CMV seronegative and belonged to the group of under 400 seronegative cohort members. Each donor provided a peripheral blood sample, and peripheral blood mononuclear cells were used for TCR beta sequencing. Genomic DNA extraction from the blood cell samples was performed with the Qiagen DNeasy Blood Extraction Kit. The source is a female donor in good health and CMV-seronegative. The sequenced sample consisted of PBMCs.

The CDR3 corresponds to CATSTPTDSYNSPLHF. The sequence in DNA is TGTGCCACCAGCACACCGACAGACTCCTATAATTCACCCCTCCACTTT. The chain links TRBV15 with TRBJ1-6; the best D guess is TRBD1, with 5 bases matching. Including cysteine and phenylalanine, the CDR3 has 16 amino acids. The only DNA kept is the CDR3, 48 bases in frame from the first base. Trimming at the junction amounts to 4 bases on V and 0 bases on J, and the germline ends lie 10 bases apart. Per the germline V gene (reference sequence), LNHNV is the CDR1 and YYDKDF is the CDR2. Extended through the reference TRBV15 and TRBJ1-6 proteins, this CDR3 yields the full variable domain: DAMVIQNPRYQVTQFGKPVTLSCSQTLNHNVMYWYQQKSSQAPKLLFHYYDKDFNNEADTPDNFQSRRPNTSFCFLDIRSPGLGDTAMYLCATSTPTDSYNSPLHFGNGTRLTVT.